The 24 T cell receptor beta chains in this list originate from one sample, sequenced in a study of T cells in Graves' hyperthyroidism and ophthalmopathy (dated by TCRdb to between 2018 and 2021). Libraries came from multiplex PCR. Sequencing was performed on an Illumina HiSeq 2000. The TCR beta CDR3 regions were amplified from RNA transcripts. A first-round RT-PCR of the TCR CDR3 used the HTBI primer set with the Qiagen OneStep RT-PCR kit. The public reads were reanalyzed by TCRdb: fastp trimming at Q25, MiXCR alignment, in-frame beta chains only. Merged by CDR3 protein, the rows form single entries marked with the most common genes and DNA. Counted in this sample were fewer than 550,000 distinct CDR3 sequences; 15% to 19% of them appeared once. The top ten clones comprise approximately 7.5% of the sample. Sample: blood. The receptors here all came from a woman aged 18-29 years with Graves' hyperthyroidism.

This clonotype was picked up many times. The V and J genes are TRBV6-1 and TRBJ2-2, with 8 positions matching TRBD1. CDR1 and CDR2 (germline): MNHNS, SASEGT. The length of the CDR3 is 15 residues. Trimming cost V 7 bases and J 3 bases; bases outside gene matches: 7. For the CDR3, the DNA is TGTGCCAGCACCACCGGGACAGGCTACACCGGGGAGCTGTTTTTT. Translated: CASTTGTGYTGELFF.

In its sample, this clonotype was seen many times. The genes are TRBV12-3 or TRBV12-4 and TRBJ2-1, with 8 bases identical to TRBD2. The CDR3 is 14 amino acids. The trim removed 10 bases at V and 8 bases at J, leaving 13 bases unmatched. CDR3 sequence (DNA): TGTGCCACCAAGCCCAGGACTAGCTATCATGAGCAGTTCTTC. It translates to CATKPRTSYHEQFF.

This clonotype was picked up a small number of times. The chain recombines TRBV5-1 with TRBJ2-3; 8 nucleotides match TRBD2. Germline CDR1 and CDR2: SGHRS and YFSETQ. The CDR3 consists of 16 residues. V shed 5 bases and J 0 bases; nucleotides not matched to a gene: 8. The CDR3 reads CASSRAGAPSTDTQYF. CDR3 in DNA: TGCGCCAGCAGTCGAGCGGGGGCCCCTAGCACAGATACGCAGTATTTT.

This clonotype was counted at least ten times. This sequence joins TRBV28 and TRBJ2-5; no clear D gene. Germline-derived CDR1 and CDR2 are MDHEN and SYDVKM. There are 13 residues in the CDR3. Deletions cut 4 bases from V and 7 bases from J, with 13 bases between. This CDR3 is CASSSYPRWTQYF. The CDR3 nucleotides are TGTGCCAGCAGTTCTTATCCCCGGTGGACCCAGTACTTC. The variable domain in full, completed from reference TRBV28 and TRBJ2-5, reads DVKVTQSSRYLVKRTGEKVFLECVQDMDHENMFWYRQDPGLGLRLIYFSYDVKMKEKGDIPEGYSVSREKKERFSLILESASTNQTSMYLCASSSYPRWTQYFGPGTRLLVL.

This clonotype was seen at least ten times. This chain connects TRBV10-3 to TRBJ1-4, with TRBD1 matching 8 bases. The V gene's germline CDR1 is ENHRY and CDR2 SYGVKD. After removal of 3 bases from V and 6 bases from J, the junction contained 6 bases not matched to a gene. This CDR3 contains 15 residues. CDR3 nucleotide sequence: TGTGCCATCAGTGACCTACAGGGGGTGGATGAAAAACTGTTTTTT. Translated, it gives CAISDLQGVDEKLFF.

This clonotype was seen more than once but under ten times. In DNA, the CDR3 is TGTGCCATCAGTTATCTGGACAGCTATGGCTACACCTTC. It encodes CAISYLDSYGYTF. The rearrangement uses TRBV10-3 and TRBJ1-2; the D gene is possibly TRBD1 (6 bases). V was trimmed by 5 bases and J by 4 bases, leaving 11 bases between them. Germline V gene lookup returns CDR1 ENHRY and CDR2 SYGVKD. The CDR3 is 13 amino acids.

This clonotype occurred many times. The chain couples TRBV2 to TRBJ1-5, with D perhaps matching TRBD1 (5 bases). Germline loops: CDR1 SNHLY, CDR2 FYNNEI. The CDR3 is made up of 13 amino acids. Trimming removed 6 bases at V and 5 bases at J, with 11 bases between. CDR3 loop: CASRSQGDQPQHF. The CDR3, as DNA: TGTGCCAGCAGGTCCCAAGGGGATCAGCCCCAGCATTTT.

About this clonotype itself: With a much larger clone just one base away, this may be a read error. V is TRBV19 and J is TRBJ1-2; possibly TRBD1 for D (6 bases). This CDR3 is built from 13 residues. Germline-derived CDR1 and CDR2 are LNHDA and SQIVND (reference sequence). CDR3 coding DNA: TGTGCCAGTAACGACAGGAAAATCTATGGCCACACCTTC. Protein product: CASNDRKIYGHTF.

This clonotype was counted at least ten times. V is TRBV27 and J is TRBJ2-7; TRBD1 matches 10 bases. V trimming: 6 bases; J trimming: 1 base; junction bases outside the gene matches: 9. CDR1 MNHEY and CDR2 SMNVEV come from the germline V gene (reference sequence). The CDR3 spans 16 residues. The CDR3 sequence is CASSRAAGQGSYEQYF. The DNA for the CDR3 is TGTGCCAGCAGCCGCGCGGCGGGACAGGGGTCCTACGAGCAGTACTTC.

The chain uses TRBV29-1 and TRBJ1-1; D is possibly TRBD1 (6 bases). Germline V gene lookup returns CDR1 SQVTM and CDR2 ANQGSEA. This CDR3 region has 13 residues. Trimming shortened V by 2 bases and J by 3 bases, and 10 bases separated the two germline ends. The CDR3 spells CSVETGQDTEAFF. In nucleotides, the CDR3 is TGCAGCGTTGAAACAGGGCAGGACACTGAAGCTTTCTTT.

This clonotype was observed at least ten times. The rearrangement uses TRBV5-5 and TRBJ2-6; D gene uncertain. CDR1 and CDR2 from the germline V gene are SGHKS and YYEKEE (reference sequence). Trimming left V 7 bases short and J 0 bases short, with 8 bases between. This CDR3 has 14 amino acids. The CDR3 nucleotides are TGTGCCAGCGGGCATTACTCTGGGGCCAACGTCCTGACTTTC. It yields the protein CASGHYSGANVLTF.

Regarding this clonotype: A much larger clone differs from this one at a single base, so this may be a read error. The rearrangement uses TRBV20-1 and TRBJ2-5; 7 bases map to TRBD2. With 7 bases clipped from V and 1 base from J, the junction kept 12 bases outside the gene matches. Germline V gene lookup returns CDR1 DFQATT and CDR2 SNEGSKA (reference sequence). There are 15 residues in the CDR3. CDR3 nucleotide sequence: TGCAGTGTCACCGGCCCAGCGGGGTTCCAAGAGACCCAGTACTTC. Amino acids: CSVTGPAGFQETQYF.

At least ten counts were recorded for this clonotype. The genes are TRBV30 and TRBJ1-5; 7 nucleotides agree with TRBD1. The CDR3 contains 13 residues. Trimming cost V 5 bases and J 1 base; bases outside gene matches: 2. Germline CDR1 and CDR2: GTSNPN and SVGIG (reference sequence). The CDR3 region is CAWAGQSNQPQHF. The CDR3 nucleotides are TGTGCCTGGGCGGGACAGAGCAATCAGCCCCAGCATTTT.

This clonotype has a count of ten or more. A junction end diverges from the germline sequence, so it may reflect a read error. This chain connects TRBV6-2 or TRBV6-3 to TRBJ2-1, with D unclear. This CDR3 region has 12 residues. Germline CDR1 reads MNHEY; CDR2 reads SVGEGT. The CDR3 is CASSYSNNEQFF. DNA for the CDR3: TGTGCCAGCAGTTACTCCAACAATGAGCAGTTCTTC.

The chain recombines TRBV4-2 with TRBJ2-1; D may be TRBD2 (5 bases). The germline CDR1 and CDR2 sequences are LGHNA and YNFKEQ. The CDR3 runs to 14 residues. V was clipped by 0 bases and J by 9 bases, with 12 bases between them. Here the CDR3 DNA reads TGTGCCAGCAGCCAAGATCGGGGTCGGGGTGAGCAGTTCTTC. Its protein is CASSQDRGRGEQFF.

The chain uses TRBV29-1 and TRBJ2-3, with 10 bases lining up with TRBD1. Germline V CDR1 and CDR2: SQVTM, ANQGSEA. V was clipped by 5 bases and J by 5 bases; unmatched bases: 4. The CDR3 covers 13 residues. The CDR3 here is CSVRTGGIDTQYF. CDR3 DNA sequence: TGCAGCGTTCGGACAGGGGGTATAGATACGCAGTATTTT.

Many counts were recorded for this clonotype. The V call is TRBV10-3, the J call TRBJ2-5, with 8 bases lining up with TRBD1. CDR3 length: 14 residues. The V gene end was trimmed by 2 bases and the J gene end by 6 bases; junction bases not matched to a gene: 5. Germline V gives CDR1 ENHRY, CDR2 SYGVKD. The CDR3 DNA follows: TGTGCCATCAGTGAGGGGCAGGGGGCAAAGACCCAGTACTTC. Its translation is CAISEGQGAKTQYF.

This clonotype was counted many times. The chain employs TRBV29-1 and TRBJ2-3; 7 bases fit TRBD2. The CDR3 runs 15 residues. Germline assignment: CDR1 SQVTM and CDR2 ANQGSEA. J gave up 4 bases and V 0 bases, and 7 bases lay outside the gene matches. In DNA form, the CDR3 reads TGCAGCGTTGAAGAGGGGCGGGGGAAGTCAGATACGCAGTATTTT. Protein sequence: CSVEEGRGKSDTQYF.

This chain joins TRBV11-1 and TRBJ1-1; D might be TRBD1 (6 bases). CDR3 size: 15 residues. Trimming took 0 bases from V and 6 from J, leaving 14 bases between them. Germline loops: CDR1 SGHAT, CDR2 FQDESV (reference sequence). The CDR3: CASSLAGALEAEAFF. The CDR3 region has the DNA TGTGCCAGCAGCTTAGCGGGGGCCCTGGAGGCTGAAGCTTTCTTT. The variable domain in full, completed from reference TRBV11-1 and TRBJ1-1, reads EAEVAQSPRYKITEKSQAVAFWCDPISGHATLYWYRQILGQGPELLVQFQDESVVDDSQLPKDRFSAERLKGVDSTLKIQPAELGDSAMYLCASSLAGALEAEAFFGQGTRLTVV.

This clonotype was detected many times. The chain employs TRBV6-5 and TRBJ1-3; D is uncertain. The CDR3 runs to 15 residues. The germline V and J ends were trimmed by 0 bases and 5 bases, with 11 bases remaining between them. CDR1 is MNHEY, CDR2 SVGAGI, per germline. The CDR3: CASSYSVWDRNTIYF. The CDR3 nucleotides read TGTGCCAGCAGTTACTCTGTCTGGGATCGAAACACCATATATTTT.

This clonotype was counted at least ten times. V gene TRBV20-1 combines with J gene TRBJ2-7; 7 bases fit TRBD2. This CDR3 has 13 residues. The V gene end was trimmed by 3 bases and the J gene end by 3 bases; junction bases not matched to a gene: 5. CDR1 is DFQATT, CDR2 SNEGSKA, per germline (reference sequence). The CDR3 protein is CSASGGGRYEQYF. CDR3 DNA: TGCAGTGCTAGTGGGGGGGGTCGCTACGAGCAGTACTTC.

Only a few counts were recorded for this clonotype. V is TRBV9 and J is TRBJ2-3, with 9 bases identical to TRBD2. Trimming at V came to 2 bases and at J to 4 bases, leaving 2 bases not matched to a gene. CDR1 and CDR2 (germline): SGDLS, YYNGEE. The CDR3 is 14 residues long. CDR3: CASSVGLAPDTQYF. CDR3 nucleotides: TGTGCCAGCAGCGTGGGACTAGCCCCAGATACGCAGTATTTT.

With regard to this clonotype: It may be a read error: a sequence one base away is much more abundant. The rearrangement links TRBV20-1 to TRBJ1-4; 7 bases line up with TRBD1. Losses at the gene ends were 3 bases for V and 4 bases for J; bases not matched to a gene: 2. The CDR3 is 13 amino acids. CDR1 and CDR2 from the germline V gene are DFQATT and SNEGSKA (reference sequence). For the CDR3, the DNA is TGCAGTGCTAGGGACAGGAATAATGAAAAACTGTTTTTT. Its protein is CSARDRNNEKLFF.

This clonotype has at least ten counts. V usage is TRBV10-3 and J usage is TRBJ1-5; maybe TRBD1 (5 bases). V dropped 8 bases and J dropped 11 bases, with 13 bases sitting between them. The V gene's germline CDR1 is ENHRY and CDR2 SYGVKD. This CDR3 spans 11 amino acids. The CDR3 bases are TGTGCCATCGGGGGAGCACAGGCCCAGCATTTT. Translated, it gives CAIGGAQAQHF.